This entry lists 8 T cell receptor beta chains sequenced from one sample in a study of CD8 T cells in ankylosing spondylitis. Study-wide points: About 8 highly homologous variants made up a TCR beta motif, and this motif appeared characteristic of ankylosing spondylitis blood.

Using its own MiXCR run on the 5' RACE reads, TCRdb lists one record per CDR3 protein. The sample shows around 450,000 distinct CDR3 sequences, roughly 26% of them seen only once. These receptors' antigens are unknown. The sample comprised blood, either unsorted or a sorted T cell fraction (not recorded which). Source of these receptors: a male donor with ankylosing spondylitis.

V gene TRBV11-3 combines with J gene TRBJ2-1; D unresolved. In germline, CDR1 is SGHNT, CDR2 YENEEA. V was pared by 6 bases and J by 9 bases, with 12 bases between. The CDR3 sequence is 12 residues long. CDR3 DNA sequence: TGTGCCAGCAGTCATCGTTTTGGTGAGCAGTTCTTC. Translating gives CASSHRFGEQFF.

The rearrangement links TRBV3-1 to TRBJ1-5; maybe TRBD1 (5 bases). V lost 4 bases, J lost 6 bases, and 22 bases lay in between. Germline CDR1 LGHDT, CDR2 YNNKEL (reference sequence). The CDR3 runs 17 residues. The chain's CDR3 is CASSREAGGRGSQPQHF. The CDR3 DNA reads TGTGCCAGCAGCCGTGAAGCCGGCGGACGGGGGAGTCAGCCCCAGCATTTT.

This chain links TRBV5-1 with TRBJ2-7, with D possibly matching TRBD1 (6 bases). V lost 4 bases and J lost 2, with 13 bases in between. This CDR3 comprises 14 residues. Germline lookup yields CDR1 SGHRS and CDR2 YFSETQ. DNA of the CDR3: TGCGCCAGCAGCGCCCCCGGGACACCCTACGAGCAGTACTTC. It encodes CASSAPGTPYEQYF.

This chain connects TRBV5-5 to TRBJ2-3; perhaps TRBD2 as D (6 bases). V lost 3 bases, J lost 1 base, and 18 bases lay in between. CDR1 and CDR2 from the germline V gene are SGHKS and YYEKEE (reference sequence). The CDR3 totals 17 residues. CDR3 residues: CASSSGVLQVGTDTQYF. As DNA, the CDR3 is TGTGCCAGCAGCTCGGGGGTACTCCAGGTCGGCACAGATACGCAGTATTTT.

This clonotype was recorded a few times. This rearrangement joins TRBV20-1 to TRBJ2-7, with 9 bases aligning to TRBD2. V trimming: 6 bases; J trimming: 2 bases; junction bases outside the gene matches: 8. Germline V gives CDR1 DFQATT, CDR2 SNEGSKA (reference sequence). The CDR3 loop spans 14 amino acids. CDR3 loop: CSAAYSGGTYEQYF. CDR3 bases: TGCAGTGCCGCATATAGCGGGGGTACCTACGAGCAGTACTTC.

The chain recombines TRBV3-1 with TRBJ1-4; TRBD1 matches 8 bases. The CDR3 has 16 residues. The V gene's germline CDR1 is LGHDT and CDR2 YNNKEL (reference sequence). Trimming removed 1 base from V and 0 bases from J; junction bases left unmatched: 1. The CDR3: CASSQGTGSTNEKLFF. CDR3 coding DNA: TGTGCCAGCAGCCAAGGGACAGGGTCAACTAATGAAAAACTGTTTTTT. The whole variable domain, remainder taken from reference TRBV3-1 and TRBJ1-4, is DTAVSQTPKYLVTQMGNDKSIKCEQNLGHDTMYWYKQDSKKFLKIMFSYNNKELIINETVPNRFSPKSPDKAHLNLHINSLELGDSAVYFCASSQGTGSTNEKLFFGSGTQLSVL.

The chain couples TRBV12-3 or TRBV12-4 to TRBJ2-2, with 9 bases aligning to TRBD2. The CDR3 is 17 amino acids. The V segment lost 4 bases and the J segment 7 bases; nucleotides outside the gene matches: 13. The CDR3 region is CASSSWGGRAAGGELFF. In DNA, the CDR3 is TGTGCCAGCAGTTCATGGGGCGGGAGGGCCGCTGGCGGGGAGCTGTTTTTT.

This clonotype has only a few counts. The CDR3 coding sequence is TGTGCCAGCAGCCACGGGCGTTTGGGCGTCCAAGAGACCCAGTACTTC. It is translated as CASSHGRLGVQETQYF. The chain is built from TRBV3-1 and TRBJ2-5; D is unresolved. The CDR3 totals 16 residues. Trimming shortened V by 3 bases and J by 1 base, and 15 bases separated the two germline ends. From germline, CDR1 is LGHDT and CDR2 YNNKEL (reference sequence).